The 29 T cell receptor beta chains below all came from one sample that was sequenced in a study of technical replicates of blood from a handful of donors. TCRdb keeps only in-frame clones here, not all; method: immunoSEQ multiplex PCR. The repertoire holds 65,000 to 80,000 clones, approximately 98% seen once, with roughly 0.2% in the top ten. The sequenced sample was T cells isolated from PBMCs. The receptors stem from a human donor in good health.

The chain joins TRBV6-5 to TRBJ2-7; 7 positions agree with TRBD1. The germline V gene encodes CDR1 MNHEY and CDR2 SVGAGI. The CDR3 runs to 13 residues. V shed 5 bases and J 2 bases; nucleotides not matched to a gene: 3. The CDR3 DNA reads TGTGCCAGCAGTCGGGACAGCCCCTACGAGCAGTACTTC. This encodes CASSRDSPYEQYF.

The chain has TRBV11-2 and TRBJ2-2; no definite D call. V was trimmed by 6 bases and J by 7 bases, leaving 3 bases between them. The CDR3 is made up of 10 amino acids. Germline V CDR1 and CDR2: SGHAT, FQNNGV. CDR3 region: CASSLGELFF. CDR3 coding DNA: TGTGCCAGCAGTCTCGGGGAGCTGTTTTTT.

The chain carries TRBV13 and TRBJ2-3, with TRBD2 identical over 9 bases. The ends lost 4 bases at V and 2 bases at J; junction bases unmatched: 7. This CDR3 is built from 16 residues. Germline V gene lookup returns CDR1 PRHDT and CDR2 FYEKMQ (reference sequence). CDR3 in amino acids: CASSYQAGGVTDTQYF. The CDR3, as DNA: TGTGCCAGCAGCTATCAAGCGGGAGGAGTCACAGATACGCAGTATTTT. Filled out from reference TRBV13 and TRBJ2-3, the complete variable domain reads AAGVIQSPRHLIKEKRETATLKCYPIPRHDTVYWYQQGPGQDPQFLISFYEKMQSDKGSIPDRFSAQQFSDYHSELNMSSLELGDSALYFCASSYQAGGVTDTQYFGPGTRLTVL.

The chain combines TRBV19 with TRBJ2-1, with 8 bases lining up with TRBD2. CDR1 is LNHDA and CDR2 is SQIVND in the germline V gene (reference sequence). This CDR3 is built from 14 residues. Trimming cost V 5 bases and J 6 bases; bases outside gene matches: 6. The CDR3 bases are TGTGCCAGTAGTCCCTCCGGGAGGGGCAATGAGCAGTTCTTC. Translation gives CASSPSGRGNEQFF. The whole variable domain, filled in from reference TRBV19 and TRBJ2-1, reads DGGITQSPKYLFRKEGQNVTLSCEQNLNHDAMYWYRQDPGQGLRLIYYSQIVNDFQKGDIAEGYSVSREKKESFPLTVTSAQKNPTAFYLCASSPSGRGNEQFFGPGTRLTVL.

The chain is built from TRBV30 and TRBJ2-7; D is unresolved. Trimming removed 2 bases from V and 0 bases from J, with 11 bases in between. Germline assignment: CDR1 GTSNPN and CDR2 SVGIG (reference sequence). The CDR3 contains 14 residues. The CDR3 here is CAWSLTYNSYEQYF. The DNA of the CDR3 is TGTGCCTGGAGTTTGACTTATAACTCCTACGAGCAGTACTTC.

This chain joins TRBV10-2 and TRBJ2-3, with a possible D match to TRBD1 (5 bases). Trimming removed 5 bases from V and 2 bases from J, with 14 bases in between. The CDR3 runs to 15 residues. Germline loops: CDR1 WSHSY, CDR2 SAAADI. CDR3 in amino acids: CASSRNRRDTDTQYF. Here the CDR3 DNA reads TGCGCCAGCAGTCGGAATCGCAGGGACACAGATACGCAGTATTTT.

The rearrangement links TRBV4-1 to TRBJ1-4, with D uncertain. CDR1 is MGHRA and CDR2 is YSYEKL in the germline V gene. Trimming cost V 5 bases and J 8 bases, with 12 bases left between them. The CDR3 is 13 amino acids. Here the CDR3 reads CASSERSGEKLFF. The CDR3 coding sequence is TGCGCCAGCAGCGAGCGCTCCGGGGAAAAACTGTTTTTT.

This clone was detected once. The chain couples TRBV28 to TRBJ1-3, with 9 positions matching TRBD1. The CDR3 totals 18 residues. The germline V gene has CDR1 MDHEN and CDR2 SYDVKM. V was clipped by 6 bases and J by 0 bases; unmatched bases: 12. The CDR3 sequence: CASRLLGMGQGSGNTIYF. In DNA, the CDR3 is TGTGCCAGCAGGCTTCTCGGCATGGGACAGGGCTCTGGAAACACCATATATTTT. Filled out from reference TRBV28 and TRBJ1-3, the complete variable domain reads DVKVTQSSRYLVKRTGEKVFLECVQDMDHENMFWYRQDPGLGLRLIYFSYDVKMKEKGDIPEGYSVSREKKERFSLILESASTNQTSMYLCASRLLGMGQGSGNTIYFGEGSWLTVV.

In DNA, the CDR3 is TGTGCCAGCGGCCCCGGAACGGGAGGAGGATACGAGCAGTACTTC. Its translation is CASGPGTGGGYEQYF. This rearrangement joins TRBV9 to TRBJ2-7, with 7 bases matching TRBD2. With V trimmed by 7 bases and J by 4 bases, 14 bases remained unmatched. Germline lookup yields CDR1 SGDLS and CDR2 YYNGEE. The CDR3 consists of 15 residues.

The chain couples TRBV18 to TRBJ1-1, with a tentative D call TRBD1 (6 bases). Germline assignment: CDR1 KGHSH and CDR2 LQKENI. The CDR3 totals 15 residues. V dropped 6 bases and J dropped 8 bases, with 22 bases sitting between them. CDR3 DNA: TGTGCCAGCTCTCTCTACGAAGACAGGAGGCTAGAAGCTTTCTTT. It codes for CASSLYEDRRLEAFF.

In its sample, this clone was seen once. The chain couples TRBV6-5 to TRBJ2-2; 9 bases align to TRBD2. The CDR3 spans 15 residues. CDR1 and CDR2 from the germline V gene are MNHEY and SVGAGI. V dropped 8 bases and J dropped 5; count of bases not matched to a gene: 9. The CDR3 DNA reads TGTGCCAGCCGCATAGCGGGAGAAGGTACCGGGGAGCTGTTTTTT. Protein: CASRIAGEGTGELFF.

The chain carries TRBV6-6 and TRBJ2-1, with a weak D call TRBD2 (6 bases). The CDR3 runs to 11 residues. Per germline, CDR1 MNHNY and CDR2 SVGAGI (reference sequence). V dropped 5 bases and J dropped 9 bases, with 8 bases sitting between them. The CDR3 nucleotides are TGTGCCAGCAGTGCGGGGACTGAGCAGTTCTTC. This translates into CASSAGTEQFF.

This chain links TRBV28 with TRBJ2-1, with TRBD2 identical over 12 bases. V shed 5 bases and J 7 bases; nucleotides not matched to a gene: 6. The CDR3 is 15 residues long. Looked up from germline, CDR1 is MDHEN and CDR2 is SYDVKM. The CDR3 nucleotides read TGTGCCAGCAGTCCCCTAGCGGGAGGGCCGAATGAGCAGTTCTTC. Amino acid sequence: CASSPLAGGPNEQFF.

V is TRBV7-6 and J is TRBJ2-1, with unresolved D. Germline-derived CDR1 and CDR2 are SGHVS and FNYEAQ. V lost 5 bases to trimming and J lost 7 bases, with 9 bases between them. CDR3 size: 12 residues. CDR3 in amino acids: CASSLTVNEQFF. The CDR3 DNA follows: TGTGCCAGCAGCCTGACTGTTAATGAGCAGTTCTTC.

CDR3 bases: TGTGCCAGCAGTTACTTAGGGAGGAGCACTGAAGCTTTCTTT. Amino acid sequence: CASSYLGRSTEAFF. The chain recombines TRBV6-5 with TRBJ1-1; no reliable D call. The CDR3 runs 14 residues. Per germline, CDR1 MNHEY and CDR2 SVGAGI. V dropped 1 base and J dropped 4 bases, with 10 bases sitting between them.

This rearrangement joins TRBV2 to TRBJ2-3; D is ambiguous. CDR1 and CDR2 (germline): SNHLY, FYNNEI. Deletions cut 2 bases from V and 5 bases from J, with 11 bases between. This CDR3 spans 14 amino acids. For the CDR3, the DNA is TGTGCCAGCAGTGAACGGGTAGCCCAAGATACGCAGTATTTT. Its translation: CASSERVAQDTQYF.

The chain uses TRBV25-1 and TRBJ1-4, with D possibly being TRBD1 (6 bases). CDR3 length equals 13 residues. Trimming left V 4 bases short and J 10 bases short, with 13 bases between. Germline-derived CDR1 and CDR2 are MGHDK and SYGVNS. CDR3 coding DNA: TGTGCCAGCAGTGGGGCAGGGGTGGGAAAACTGTTTTTT. Translation: CASSGAGVGKLFF.

The chain combines TRBV5-4 with TRBJ1-2, with 9 nucleotides matching TRBD1. In germline, CDR1 is SGHNT, CDR2 YYREEE (reference sequence). Unmatched junction bases numbered 16, after V lost 1 base and J lost 3 bases. This CDR3 spans 19 amino acids. CDR3 protein: CASSLRYWDDRDRDYGYTF. Here the CDR3 DNA reads TGTGCCAGCAGCTTGAGGTATTGGGACGACCGGGACAGGGACTATGGCTACACCTTC.

This chain connects TRBV6-5 to TRBJ1-1; 7 bases are a match to TRBD1. CDR3 size: 15 residues. CDR1 is MNHEY and CDR2 is SVGAGI in the germline V gene. J lost 0 bases, V lost 5 bases, and 6 bases had no gene match. Here the CDR3 reads CASSTTGAMNTEAFF. The CDR3 DNA sequence: TGTGCCAGCAGTACTACAGGGGCCATGAACACTGAAGCTTTCTTT.

CDR3 loop: CASSPHLGLRKENTGELFF. CDR3 DNA sequence: TGTGCCAGCAGCCCACACTTAGGACTCAGAAAAGAAAACACCGGGGAGCTGTTTTTT. The rearrangement uses TRBV11-3 and TRBJ2-2; D possibly corresponds to TRBD2 (5 bases). The germline gives CDR1 SGHNT, CDR2 YENEEA. V lost 5 bases and J 2 bases, leaving 24 bases between the germline ends. The CDR3 totals 19 residues.

The chain is built from TRBV27 and TRBJ1-4; D gene uncertain. The CDR3 is 19 residues long. V was clipped by 3 bases and J by 4 bases, with 24 bases between them. Germline assignment: CDR1 MNHEY and CDR2 SMNVEV (reference sequence). Here the CDR3 reads CASSFLALPWPNLNEKLFF. The CDR3, as DNA: TGTGCCAGCAGTTTCTTAGCCCTCCCGTGGCCCAATCTTAATGAAAAACTGTTTTTT.

The chain carries TRBV4-1 and TRBJ1-1; tentative D call: TRBD1 (5 bases). The CDR3 contains 14 residues. Looked up from germline, CDR1 is MGHRA and CDR2 is YSYEKL. With 0 bases removed from V and 11 bases from J, the gap between germline ends came to 16 bases. The chain's CDR3 is CASSQDGQGLRAFF. DNA for the CDR3: TGCGCCAGCAGCCAAGATGGGCAGGGCTTGAGGGCTTTCTTT.

This chain links TRBV18 with TRBJ2-3; 11 bases fit TRBD2. The CDR3 loop spans 17 amino acids. Germline V gene data show CDR1 as KGHSH and CDR2 as LQKENI. Losses at the gene ends were 4 bases for V and 3 bases for J; bases not matched to a gene: 9. The CDR3 DNA sequence: TGTGCCAGCTCACTACTAGCGGGAGCCCCGAGGACAGATACGCAGTATTTT. It specifies CASSLLAGAPRTDTQYF.

V usage is TRBV27 and J usage is TRBJ2-3, with D uncertain. Germline V gives CDR1 MNHEY, CDR2 SMNVEV (reference sequence). This CDR3 is 13 amino acids long. V was clipped by 6 bases and J by 2 bases, with 9 bases between them. Written as DNA, the CDR3 is TGTGCCAGCAGGTCTACTAACACAGATACGCAGTATTTT. This encodes CASRSTNTDTQYF.

This chain links TRBV19 with TRBJ2-3; D is uncertain. Germline V gene sequence: CDR1 LNHDA, CDR2 SQIVND (reference sequence). The CDR3 spans 12 residues. Deletions cut 5 bases from V and 1 base from J, with 4 bases between. DNA of the CDR3: TGTGCCAGTAGTTCAGGCACAGATACGCAGTATTTT. Amino acid sequence: CASSSGTDTQYF.

V usage is TRBV30 and J usage is TRBJ2-3, with TRBD1 matching over 7 bases. This CDR3 has 12 amino acids. Germline V gene lookup returns CDR1 GTSNPN and CDR2 SVGIG (reference sequence). The ends lost 4 bases at V and 2 bases at J; junction bases unmatched: 0. CDR3 sequence: CAWKGATDTQYF. Here the CDR3 DNA reads TGTGCCTGGAAGGGGGCCACAGATACGCAGTATTTT.

V and J are TRBV11-2 and TRBJ1-1; 9 positions match TRBD1. From germline, CDR1 is SGHAT and CDR2 FQNNGV. V trimming: 1 base; J trimming: 0 bases; junction bases outside the gene matches: 12. The CDR3 has 19 residues. CDR3 bases: TGTGCCAGCAGCTTAGGGCTCTTATTACAGGGGGCGGTGAACACTGAAGCTTTCTTT. Protein: CASSLGLLLQGAVNTEAFF.

V usage is TRBV19 and J usage is TRBJ1-1; tentative D call: TRBD1 (5 bases). V lost 6 bases and J lost 3, with 8 bases in between. CDR1 and CDR2 from the germline V gene are LNHDA and SQIVND (reference sequence). CDR3 length equals 12 residues. The CDR3 nucleotides read TGTGCCAGTAGCCAGGGATACACTGAAGCTTTCTTT. Its translation: CASSQGYTEAFF.

The chain links TRBV27 to TRBJ2-7, with 9 bases identical to TRBD2. CDR1 is MNHEY, CDR2 SMNVEV, per germline (reference sequence). J gave up 2 bases and V 6 bases, and 8 bases lay outside the gene matches. The CDR3 has 15 amino acids. CDR3 nucleotide sequence: TGTGCCAGCAGAATATTTAGCGGGAGACCCTACGAGCAGTACTTC. Amino acid sequence: CASRIFSGRPYEQYF.